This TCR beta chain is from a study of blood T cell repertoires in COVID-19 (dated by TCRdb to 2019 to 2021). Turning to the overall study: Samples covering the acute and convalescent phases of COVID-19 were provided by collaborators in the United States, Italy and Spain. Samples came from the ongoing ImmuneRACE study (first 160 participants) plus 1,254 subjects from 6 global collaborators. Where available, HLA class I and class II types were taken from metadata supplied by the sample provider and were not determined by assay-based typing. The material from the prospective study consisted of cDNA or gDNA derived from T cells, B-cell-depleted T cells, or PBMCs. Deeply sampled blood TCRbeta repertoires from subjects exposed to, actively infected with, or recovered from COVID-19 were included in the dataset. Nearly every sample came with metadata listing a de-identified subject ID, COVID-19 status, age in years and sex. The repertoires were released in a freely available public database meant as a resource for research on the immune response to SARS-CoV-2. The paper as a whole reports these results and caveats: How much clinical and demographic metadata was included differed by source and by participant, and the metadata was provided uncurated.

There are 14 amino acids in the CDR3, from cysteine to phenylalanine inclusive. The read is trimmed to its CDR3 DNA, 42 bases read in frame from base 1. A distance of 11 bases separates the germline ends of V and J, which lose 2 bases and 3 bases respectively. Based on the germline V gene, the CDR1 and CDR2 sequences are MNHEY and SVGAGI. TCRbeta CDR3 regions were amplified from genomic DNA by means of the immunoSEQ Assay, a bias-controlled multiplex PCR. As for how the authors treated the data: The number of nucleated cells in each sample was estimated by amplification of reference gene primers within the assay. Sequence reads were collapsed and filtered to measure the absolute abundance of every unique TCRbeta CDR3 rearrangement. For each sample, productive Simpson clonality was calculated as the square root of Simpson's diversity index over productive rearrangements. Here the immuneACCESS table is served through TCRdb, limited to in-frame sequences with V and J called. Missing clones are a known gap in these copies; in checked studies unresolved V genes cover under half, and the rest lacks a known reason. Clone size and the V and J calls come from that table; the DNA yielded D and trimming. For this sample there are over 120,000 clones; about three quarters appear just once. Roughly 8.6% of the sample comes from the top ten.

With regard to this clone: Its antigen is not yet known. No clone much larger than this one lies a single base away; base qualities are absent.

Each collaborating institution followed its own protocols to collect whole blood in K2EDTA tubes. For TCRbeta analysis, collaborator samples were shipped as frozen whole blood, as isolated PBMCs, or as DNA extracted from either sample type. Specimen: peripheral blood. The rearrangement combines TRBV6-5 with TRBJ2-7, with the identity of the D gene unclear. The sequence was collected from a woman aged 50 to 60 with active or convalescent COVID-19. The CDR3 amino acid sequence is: CASSYKSVLYEQYF. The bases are TGTGCCAGCAGTTACAAATCGGTCCTCTACGAGCAGTACTTC.